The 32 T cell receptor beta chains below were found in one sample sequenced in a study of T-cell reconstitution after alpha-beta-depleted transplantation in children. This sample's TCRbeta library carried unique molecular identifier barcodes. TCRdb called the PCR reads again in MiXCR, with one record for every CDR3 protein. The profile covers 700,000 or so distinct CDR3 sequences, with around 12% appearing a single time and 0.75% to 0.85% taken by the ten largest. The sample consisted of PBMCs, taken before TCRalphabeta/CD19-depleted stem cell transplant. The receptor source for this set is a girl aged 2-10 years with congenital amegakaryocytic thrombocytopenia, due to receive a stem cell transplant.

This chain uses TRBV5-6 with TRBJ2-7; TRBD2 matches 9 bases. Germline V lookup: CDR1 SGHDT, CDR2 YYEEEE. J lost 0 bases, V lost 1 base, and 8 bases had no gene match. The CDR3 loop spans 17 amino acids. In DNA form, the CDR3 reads TGTGCCAGCAGCTTGCCGGGACTAGCTTATAGCTCCTACGAGCAGTACTTC. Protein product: CASSLPGLAYSSYEQYF. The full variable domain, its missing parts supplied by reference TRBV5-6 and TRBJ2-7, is DAGVTQSPTHLIKTRGQQVTLRCSPKSGHDTVSWYQQALGQGPQFIFQYYEEEERQRGNFPDRFSGHQFPNYSSELNVNALLLGDSALYLCASSLPGLAYSSYEQYFGPGTRLTVT.

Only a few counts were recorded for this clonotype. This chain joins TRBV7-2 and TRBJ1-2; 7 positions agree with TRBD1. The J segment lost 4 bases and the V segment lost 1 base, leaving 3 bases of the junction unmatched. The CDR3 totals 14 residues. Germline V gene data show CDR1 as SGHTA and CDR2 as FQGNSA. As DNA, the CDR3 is TGTGCCAGCAGCTTAGACAGGGGCCCCTATGGCTACACCTTC. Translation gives CASSLDRGPYGYTF.

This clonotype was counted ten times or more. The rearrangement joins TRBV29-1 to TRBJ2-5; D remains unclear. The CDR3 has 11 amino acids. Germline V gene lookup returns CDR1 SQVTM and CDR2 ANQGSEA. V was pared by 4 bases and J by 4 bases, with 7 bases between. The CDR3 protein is CSVGSGETQYF. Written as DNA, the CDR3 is TGCAGCGTTGGGTCGGGAGAGACCCAGTACTTC.

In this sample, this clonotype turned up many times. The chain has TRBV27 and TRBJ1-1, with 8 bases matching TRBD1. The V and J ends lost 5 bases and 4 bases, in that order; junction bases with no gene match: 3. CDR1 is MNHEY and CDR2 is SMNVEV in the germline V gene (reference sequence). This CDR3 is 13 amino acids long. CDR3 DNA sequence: TGTGCCAGCAGTCAGGGGGCGCTCACTGAAGCTTTCTTT. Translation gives CASSQGALTEAFF.

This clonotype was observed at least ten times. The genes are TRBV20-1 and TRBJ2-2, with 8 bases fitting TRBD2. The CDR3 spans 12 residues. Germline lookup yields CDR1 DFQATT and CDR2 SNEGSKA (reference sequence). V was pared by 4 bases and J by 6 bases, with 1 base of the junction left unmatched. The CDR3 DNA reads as TGCAGTGCTAAGGGACTAGCCGGGGAGCTGTTTTTT. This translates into CSAKGLAGELFF.

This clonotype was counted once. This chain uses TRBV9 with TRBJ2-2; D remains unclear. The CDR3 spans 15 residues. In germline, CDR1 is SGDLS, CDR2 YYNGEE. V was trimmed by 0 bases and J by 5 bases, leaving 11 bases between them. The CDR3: CASSVEPLTTGELFF. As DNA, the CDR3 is TGTGCCAGCAGCGTAGAACCATTAACTACCGGGGAGCTGTTTTTT.

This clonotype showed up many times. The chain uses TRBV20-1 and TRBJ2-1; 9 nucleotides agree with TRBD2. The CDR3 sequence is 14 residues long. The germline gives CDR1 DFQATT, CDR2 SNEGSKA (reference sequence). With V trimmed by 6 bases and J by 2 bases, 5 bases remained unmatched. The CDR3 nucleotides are TGCAGTGCCAACAGCGGGAGGACCTACAATGAGCAGTTCTTC. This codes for CSANSGRTYNEQFF.

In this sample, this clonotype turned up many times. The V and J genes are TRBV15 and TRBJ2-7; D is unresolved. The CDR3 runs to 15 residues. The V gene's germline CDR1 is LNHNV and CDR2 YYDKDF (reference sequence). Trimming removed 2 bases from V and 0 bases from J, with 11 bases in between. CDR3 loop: CATSRKLGSSYEQYF. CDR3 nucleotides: TGTGCCACCAGCAGAAAACTCGGAAGCTCCTACGAGCAGTACTTC.

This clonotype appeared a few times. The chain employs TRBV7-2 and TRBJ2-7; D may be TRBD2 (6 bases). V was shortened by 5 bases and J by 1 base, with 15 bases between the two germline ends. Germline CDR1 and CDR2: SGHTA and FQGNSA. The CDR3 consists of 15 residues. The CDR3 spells CASSPGVVASYEQYF. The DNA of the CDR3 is TGTGCCAGCAGCCCGGGGGTAGTGGCGTCCTACGAGCAGTACTTC.

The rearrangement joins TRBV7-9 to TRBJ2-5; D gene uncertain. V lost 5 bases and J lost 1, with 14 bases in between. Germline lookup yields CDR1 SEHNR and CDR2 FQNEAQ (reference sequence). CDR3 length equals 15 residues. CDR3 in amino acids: CASSLSWQSQETQYF. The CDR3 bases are TGTGCCAGCAGCCTTAGCTGGCAGAGCCAAGAGACCCAGTACTTC.

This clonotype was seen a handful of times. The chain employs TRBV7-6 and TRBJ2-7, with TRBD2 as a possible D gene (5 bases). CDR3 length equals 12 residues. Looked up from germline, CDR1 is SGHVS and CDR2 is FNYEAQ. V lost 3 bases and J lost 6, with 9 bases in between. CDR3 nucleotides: TGTGCCAGCAGCTTGGGAGACTTCGAGCAGTACTTC. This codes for CASSLGDFEQYF. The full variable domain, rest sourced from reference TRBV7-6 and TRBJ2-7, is GAGVSQSPRYKVTKRGQDVALRCDPISGHVSLYWYRQALGQGPEFLTYFNYEAQQDKSGLPNDRFSAERPEGSISTLTIQRTEQRDSAMYRCASSLGDFEQYFGPGTRLTVT.

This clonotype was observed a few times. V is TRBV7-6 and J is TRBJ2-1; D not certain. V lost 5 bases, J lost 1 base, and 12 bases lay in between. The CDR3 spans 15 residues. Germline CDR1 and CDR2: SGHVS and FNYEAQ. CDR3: CASSPLTGSYNEQFF. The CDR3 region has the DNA TGTGCCAGCAGCCCGCTCACTGGATCCTACAATGAGCAGTTCTTC. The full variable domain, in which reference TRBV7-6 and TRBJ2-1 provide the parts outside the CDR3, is GAGVSQSPRYKVTKRGQDVALRCDPISGHVSLYWYRQALGQGPEFLTYFNYEAQQDKSGLPNDRFSAERPEGSISTLTIQRTEQRDSAMYRCASSPLTGSYNEQFFGPGTRLTVL.

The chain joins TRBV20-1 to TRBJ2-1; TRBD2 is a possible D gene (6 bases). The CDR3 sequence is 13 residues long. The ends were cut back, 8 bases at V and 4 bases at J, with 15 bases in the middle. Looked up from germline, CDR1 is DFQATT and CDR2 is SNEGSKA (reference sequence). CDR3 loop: CSIGDSQYNEQFF. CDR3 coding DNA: TGCAGTATTGGGGACTCGCAATACAATGAGCAGTTCTTC.

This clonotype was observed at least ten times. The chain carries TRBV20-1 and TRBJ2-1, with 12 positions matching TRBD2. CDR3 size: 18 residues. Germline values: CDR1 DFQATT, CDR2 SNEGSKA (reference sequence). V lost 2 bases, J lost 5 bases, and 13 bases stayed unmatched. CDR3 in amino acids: CSARHQVLAGGFHNEQFF. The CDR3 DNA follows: TGCAGTGCTAGACATCAGGTCCTAGCGGGAGGGTTTCACAATGAGCAGTTCTTC.

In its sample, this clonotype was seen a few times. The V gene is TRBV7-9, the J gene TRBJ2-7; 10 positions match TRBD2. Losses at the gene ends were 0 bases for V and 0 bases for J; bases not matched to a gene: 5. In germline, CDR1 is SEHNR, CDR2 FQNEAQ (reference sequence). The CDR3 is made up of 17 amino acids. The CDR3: CASSLAQSSGSSYEQYF. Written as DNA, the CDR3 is TGTGCCAGCAGCTTAGCGCAGTCTAGCGGGAGCTCCTACGAGCAGTACTTC.

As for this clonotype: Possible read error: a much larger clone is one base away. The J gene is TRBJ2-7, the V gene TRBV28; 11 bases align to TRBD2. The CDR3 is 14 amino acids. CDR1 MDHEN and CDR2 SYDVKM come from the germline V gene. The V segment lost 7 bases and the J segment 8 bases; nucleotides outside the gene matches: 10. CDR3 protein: CASTASGRLYKQYF. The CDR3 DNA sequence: TGTGCCAGCACCGCTAGCGGGAGGTTGTACAAGCAGTACTTC.

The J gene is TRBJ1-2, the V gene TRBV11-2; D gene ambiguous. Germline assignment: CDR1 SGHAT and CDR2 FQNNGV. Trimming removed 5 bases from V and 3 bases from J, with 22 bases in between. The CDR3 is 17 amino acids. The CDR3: CASSLISTPSGHYGYTF. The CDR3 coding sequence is TGTGCCAGCAGCCTCATCTCTACACCCTCCGGACACTATGGCTACACCTTC.

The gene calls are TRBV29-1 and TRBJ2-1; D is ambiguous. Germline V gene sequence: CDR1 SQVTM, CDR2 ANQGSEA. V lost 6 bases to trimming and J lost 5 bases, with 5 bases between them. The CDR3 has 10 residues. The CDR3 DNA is TGCAGCGTCTGGGACAATGAGCAGTTCTTC. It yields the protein CSVWDNEQFF.

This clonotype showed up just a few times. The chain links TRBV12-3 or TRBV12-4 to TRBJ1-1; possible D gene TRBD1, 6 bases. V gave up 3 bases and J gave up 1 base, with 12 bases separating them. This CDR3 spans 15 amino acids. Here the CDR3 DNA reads TGTGCCAGCAGTTTGAGCACAGGGAGGAACACTGAAGCTTTCTTT. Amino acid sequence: CASSLSTGRNTEAFF.

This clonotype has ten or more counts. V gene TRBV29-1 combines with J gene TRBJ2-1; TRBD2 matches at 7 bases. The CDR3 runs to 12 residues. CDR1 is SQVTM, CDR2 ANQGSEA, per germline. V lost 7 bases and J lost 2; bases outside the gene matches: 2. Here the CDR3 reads CSGAGPYNEQFF. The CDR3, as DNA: TGCAGCGGAGCGGGACCCTACAATGAGCAGTTCTTC.

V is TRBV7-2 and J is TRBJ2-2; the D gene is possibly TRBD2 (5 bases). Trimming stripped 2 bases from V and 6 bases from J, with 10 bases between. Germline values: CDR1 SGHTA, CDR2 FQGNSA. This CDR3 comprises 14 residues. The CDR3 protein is CASSLRPGSGELFF. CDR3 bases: TGTGCCAGCAGCTTACGCCCGGGGTCCGGGGAGCTGTTTTTT.

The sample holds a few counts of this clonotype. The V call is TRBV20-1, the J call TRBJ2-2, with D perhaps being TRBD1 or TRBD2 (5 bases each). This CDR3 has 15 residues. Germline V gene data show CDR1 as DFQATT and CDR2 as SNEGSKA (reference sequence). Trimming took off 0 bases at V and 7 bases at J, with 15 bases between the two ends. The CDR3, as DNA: TGCAGTGCTAGAGATAGGGCAGGGAGATACGGGGAGCTGTTTTTT. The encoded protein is CSARDRAGRYGELFF.

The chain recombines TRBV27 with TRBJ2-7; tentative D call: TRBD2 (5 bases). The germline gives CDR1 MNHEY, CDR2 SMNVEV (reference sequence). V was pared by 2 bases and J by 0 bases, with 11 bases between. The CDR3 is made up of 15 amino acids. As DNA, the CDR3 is TGTGCCAGCAGTTTAAATATAGGGAGCTCCTACGAGCAGTACTTC. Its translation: CASSLNIGSSYEQYF.

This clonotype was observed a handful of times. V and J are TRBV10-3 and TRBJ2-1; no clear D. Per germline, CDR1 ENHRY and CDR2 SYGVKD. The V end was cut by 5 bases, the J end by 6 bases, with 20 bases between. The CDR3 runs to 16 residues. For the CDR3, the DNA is TGTGCCATCAGTTTGGCGCAGGAAATCCGAAGCAATGAGCAGTTCTTC. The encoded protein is CAISLAQEIRSNEQFF.

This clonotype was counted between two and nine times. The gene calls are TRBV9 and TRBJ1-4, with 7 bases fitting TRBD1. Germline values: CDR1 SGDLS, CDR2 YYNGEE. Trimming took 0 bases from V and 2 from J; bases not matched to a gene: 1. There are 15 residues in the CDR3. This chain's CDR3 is CASSVGGQTNEKLFF. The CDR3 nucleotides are TGTGCCAGCAGCGTAGGGGGACAGACTAATGAAAAACTGTTTTTT.

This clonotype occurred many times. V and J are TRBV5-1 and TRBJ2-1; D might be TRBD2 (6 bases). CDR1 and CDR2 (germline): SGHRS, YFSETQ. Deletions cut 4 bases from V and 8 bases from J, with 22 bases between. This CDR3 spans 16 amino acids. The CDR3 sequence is CASSGTYFRDSHEQFF. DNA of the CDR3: TGCGCCAGCAGCGGCACTTACTTCCGGGACTCCCATGAGCAGTTCTTC.

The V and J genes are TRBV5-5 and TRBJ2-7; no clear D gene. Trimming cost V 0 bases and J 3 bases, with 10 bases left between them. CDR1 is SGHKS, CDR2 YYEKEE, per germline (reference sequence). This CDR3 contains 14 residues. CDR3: CASSLGSDNYEQYF. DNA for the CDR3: TGTGCCAGCAGCTTGGGGTCAGACAACTACGAGCAGTACTTC.

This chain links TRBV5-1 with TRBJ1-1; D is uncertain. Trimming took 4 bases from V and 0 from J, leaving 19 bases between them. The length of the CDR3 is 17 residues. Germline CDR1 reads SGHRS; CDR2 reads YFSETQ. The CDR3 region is CASSRVPGRAMNTEAFF. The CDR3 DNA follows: TGCGCCAGCAGCCGAGTGCCTGGGAGGGCTATGAACACTGAAGCTTTCTTT. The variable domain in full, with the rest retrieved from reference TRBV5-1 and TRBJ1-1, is KAGVTQTPRYLIKTRGQQVTLSCSPISGHRSVSWYQQTPGQGLQFLFEYFSETQRNKGNFPGRFSGRQFSNSRSEMNVSTLELGDSALYLCASSRVPGRAMNTEAFFGQGTRLTVV.

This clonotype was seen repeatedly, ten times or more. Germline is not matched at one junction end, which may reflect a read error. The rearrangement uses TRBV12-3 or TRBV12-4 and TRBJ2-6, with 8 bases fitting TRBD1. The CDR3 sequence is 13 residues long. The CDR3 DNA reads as TGTGCCAGCCTAACGACAGGGGCTAACGTCCTGACTTTC. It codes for CASLTTGANVLTF.

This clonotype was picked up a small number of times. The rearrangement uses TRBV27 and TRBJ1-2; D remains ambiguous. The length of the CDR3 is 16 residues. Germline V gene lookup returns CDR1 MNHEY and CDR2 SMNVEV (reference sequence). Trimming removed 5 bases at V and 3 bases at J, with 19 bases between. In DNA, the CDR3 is TGTGCCAGCAGTCAAGGGCGACACGTCACCTACTATGGCTACACCTTC. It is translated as CASSQGRHVTYYGYTF.

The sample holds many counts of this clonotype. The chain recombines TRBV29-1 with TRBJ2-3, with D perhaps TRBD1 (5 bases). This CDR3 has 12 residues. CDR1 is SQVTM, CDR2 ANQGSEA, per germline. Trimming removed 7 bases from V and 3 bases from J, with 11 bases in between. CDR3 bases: TGCAGCGGGTCACAGGAGACAGATACGCAGTATTTT. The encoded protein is CSGSQETDTQYF.

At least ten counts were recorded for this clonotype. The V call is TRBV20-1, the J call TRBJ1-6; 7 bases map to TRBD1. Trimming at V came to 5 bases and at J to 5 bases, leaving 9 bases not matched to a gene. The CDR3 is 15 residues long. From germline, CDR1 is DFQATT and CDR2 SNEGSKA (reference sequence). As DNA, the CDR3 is TGCAGTGCTGTACTTCCCGGGACAGATAATTCACCCCTCCACTTT. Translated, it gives CSAVLPGTDNSPLHF.